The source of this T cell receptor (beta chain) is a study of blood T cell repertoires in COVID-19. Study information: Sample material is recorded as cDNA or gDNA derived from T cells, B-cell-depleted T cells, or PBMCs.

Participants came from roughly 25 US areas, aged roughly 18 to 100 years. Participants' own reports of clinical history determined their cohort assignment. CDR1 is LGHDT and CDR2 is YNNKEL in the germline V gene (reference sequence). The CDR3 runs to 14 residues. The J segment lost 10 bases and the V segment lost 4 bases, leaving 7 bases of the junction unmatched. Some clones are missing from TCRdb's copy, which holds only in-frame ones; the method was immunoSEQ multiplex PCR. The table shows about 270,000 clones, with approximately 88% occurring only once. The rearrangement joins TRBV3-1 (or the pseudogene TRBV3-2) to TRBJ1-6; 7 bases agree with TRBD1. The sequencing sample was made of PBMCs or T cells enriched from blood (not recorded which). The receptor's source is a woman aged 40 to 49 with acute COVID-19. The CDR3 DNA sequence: TGTGCCAGCAGCCTTACAGGGGTGTCATCACCCCTCCACTTT. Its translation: CASSLTGVSSPLHF.